This TCR beta chain was found in a study of shared clonotypes between healthy human individuals. Only one count was recorded for this clone. The antigen is undetermined. The repertoire was sequenced with immunoSEQ multiplex PCR; TCRdb's copy has only in-frame clones and lacks some. The data contain fewer than 3 million clones, about 90% of them singletons. Regarding the study as a whole: Non-shared clonotypes had lower generation probabilities than those shared by all four donors.

Sequencing used naive CD4+ T cells from PBMCs. Regarding subset: CD45RA+ positively selected. The receptor was isolated from a young man in good health. Some clones in this sample may be carry-over from other donors' samples.

The CDR3 bases are TGTGCCAGCTCACCAATAAACTTCGGAGGCACAGATACGCAGTATTTT. Its translation is CASSPINFGGTDTQYF. The chain recombines TRBV18 with TRBJ2-3; no clear D. Germline V gene sequence: CDR1 KGHSH, CDR2 LQKENI. The CDR3 extends over 16 amino acids. Trimming left V 2 bases short and J 1 base short, with 13 bases between.